The 10 T cell receptor beta chains below were found in one sample sequenced in a study of blood T cell repertoires in COVID-19. Generated by immunoSEQ multiplex PCR, the TCRdb table keeps only in-frame clones and is missing some. The table records 50,000 to 70,000 clones, about 88% of them present only once. Sequenced sample: peripheral blood. These receptors were taken from a man aged 65-85 years with active COVID-19.

The chain carries TRBV4-1 and TRBJ2-1; D gene ambiguous. CDR3 length equals 14 residues. Germline CDR1 MGHRA, CDR2 YSYEKL. V lost 4 bases to trimming and J lost 3 bases, with 10 bases between them. For the CDR3, the DNA is TGCGCCAGCAGCCGAAACCTAGACTACAATGAGCAGTTCTTC. This encodes CASSRNLDYNEQFF.

Only a few counts were recorded for this clone. The rearrangement uses TRBV19 and TRBJ2-3, with D perhaps TRBD1 (5 bases). The CDR3 runs 15 residues. Trimming took off 3 bases at V and 2 bases at J, with 12 bases between the two ends. Germline V gene sequence: CDR1 LNHDA, CDR2 SQIVND (reference sequence). For the CDR3, the DNA is TGTGCCAGTAGTATGGCAAGGACACCCACAGATACGCAGTATTTT. It specifies CASSMARTPTDTQYF. Supplemented by reference TRBV19 and TRBJ2-3, the full variable domain reads DGGITQSPKYLFRKEGQNVTLSCEQNLNHDAMYWYRQDPGQGLRLIYYSQIVNDFQKGDIAEGYSVSREKKESFPLTVTSAQKNPTAFYLCASSMARTPTDTQYFGPGTRLTVL.

V usage is TRBV7-2 and J usage is TRBJ2-1; TRBD2 agrees at 13 bases. V gave up 5 bases and J gave up 5 bases; unmatched junction bases: 6. In germline, CDR1 is SGHTA, CDR2 FQGNSA. CDR3 length: 16 residues. The CDR3 DNA follows: TGTGCCAGCAGCGGGACTAGCGGGAATAGTCACAATGAGCAGTTCTTC. Amino acids: CASSGTSGNSHNEQFF.

This clone was detected once. This sequence joins TRBV5-6 and TRBJ1-3; TRBD1 might be the D (6 bases). The germline V gene encodes CDR1 SGHDT and CDR2 YYEEEE. The V end was cut by 2 bases, the J end by 4 bases, with 10 bases between. The length of the CDR3 is 14 residues. Here the CDR3 DNA reads TGTGCCAGCAGCTTAGGGGGTGTCGGAAACACCATATATTTT. Translation gives CASSLGGVGNTIYF.

This chain joins TRBV28 and TRBJ1-5; 7 bases agree with TRBD1. The CDR3 length is 17 residues. The V segment lost 2 bases and the J segment 5 bases; nucleotides outside the gene matches: 12. CDR1 and CDR2 (germline): MDHEN, SYDVKM. The chain's CDR3 is CASSLIWDSEGDQPQHF. The CDR3, as DNA: TGTGCCAGCAGTTTAATATGGGACAGCGAAGGGGATCAGCCCCAGCATTTT. Using reference TRBV28 and TRBJ1-5 for the parts outside the CDR3, the full variable domain is DVKVTQSSRYLVKRTGEKVFLECVQDMDHENMFWYRQDPGLGLRLIYFSYDVKMKEKGDIPEGYSVSREKKERFSLILESASTNQTSMYLCASSLIWDSEGDQPQHFGDGTRLSIL.

The chain employs TRBV19 and TRBJ1-4, with a weak D call TRBD1 (6 bases). With 7 bases removed from V and 0 bases from J, the gap between germline ends came to 15 bases. Germline V gene lookup returns CDR1 LNHDA and CDR2 SQIVND (reference sequence). This CDR3 has 16 amino acids. The CDR3 loop reads CASTPTGVATNEKLFF. Written as DNA, the CDR3 is TGTGCCAGTACCCCGACAGGAGTTGCAACTAATGAAAAACTGTTTTTT.

The chain recombines TRBV19 with TRBJ2-2; 8 bases match TRBD2. Trimming took 5 bases from V and 0 from J; bases not matched to a gene: 5. Germline V gives CDR1 LNHDA, CDR2 SQIVND (reference sequence). The CDR3 is 16 amino acids. The CDR3 DNA reads as TGTGCCAGTAGTCCTAGCGGGTTCGCGAACACCGGGGAGCTGTTTTTT. Translating gives CASSPSGFANTGELFF.

The CDR3 is CASSQSGGTYNEQFF. The CDR3 nucleotides read TGTGCCAGCAGCCAGTCGGGGGGGACCTACAATGAGCAGTTCTTC. J is TRBJ2-1 and V is TRBV3-1 (or the pseudogene TRBV3-2); 8 positions agree with TRBD2. Germline V gene lookup returns CDR1 LGHDT and CDR2 YNNKEL (reference sequence). There are 15 residues in the CDR3. J gave up 2 bases and V 3 bases, and 3 bases lay outside the gene matches.

V usage is TRBV14 and J usage is TRBJ1-5; D gene uncertain. The germline CDR1 and CDR2 sequences are SGHDN and FVKESK. The CDR3 runs to 13 residues. Deletions cut 4 bases from V and 7 bases from J, with 11 bases between. This CDR3 is CASSRDEVQPQHF. For the CDR3, the DNA is TGTGCCAGCAGCCGAGATGAGGTCCAGCCCCAGCATTTT.

The chain carries TRBV5-1 and TRBJ2-5; TRBD2 matches 15 bases. Unmatched junction bases numbered 10, after V lost 4 bases and J lost 3 bases. There are 18 residues in the CDR3. The germline V gene encodes CDR1 SGHRS and CDR2 YFSETQ. The chain's CDR3 is CASSGGLAGGVGEETQYF. The DNA for the CDR3 is TGCGCCAGCAGCGGGGGACTAGCGGGAGGCGTGGGGGAAGAGACCCAGTACTTC.